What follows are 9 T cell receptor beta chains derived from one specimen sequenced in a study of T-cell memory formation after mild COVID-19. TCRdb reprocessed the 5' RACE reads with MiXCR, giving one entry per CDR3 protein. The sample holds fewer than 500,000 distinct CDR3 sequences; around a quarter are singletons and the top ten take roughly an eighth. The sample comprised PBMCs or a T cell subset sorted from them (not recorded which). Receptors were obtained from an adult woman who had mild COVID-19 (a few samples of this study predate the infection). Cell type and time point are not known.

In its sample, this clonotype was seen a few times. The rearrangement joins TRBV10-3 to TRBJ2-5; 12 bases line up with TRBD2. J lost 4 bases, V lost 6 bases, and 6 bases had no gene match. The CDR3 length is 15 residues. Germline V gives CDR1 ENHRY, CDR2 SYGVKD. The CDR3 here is CAISASGGASETQYF. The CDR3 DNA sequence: TGTGCCATCAGCGCTAGCGGGGGGGCCTCAGAGACCCAGTACTTC.

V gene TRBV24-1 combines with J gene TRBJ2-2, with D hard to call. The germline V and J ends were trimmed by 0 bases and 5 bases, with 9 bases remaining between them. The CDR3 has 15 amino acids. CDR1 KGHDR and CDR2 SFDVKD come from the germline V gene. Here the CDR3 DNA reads TGTGCCACCAGTGATTTGCCCTTGGGAACCGGGGAGCTGTTTTTT. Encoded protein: CATSDLPLGTGELFF.

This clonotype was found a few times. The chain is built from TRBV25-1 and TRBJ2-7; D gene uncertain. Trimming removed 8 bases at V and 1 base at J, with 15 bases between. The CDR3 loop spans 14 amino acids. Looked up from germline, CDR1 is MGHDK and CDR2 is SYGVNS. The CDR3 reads CASSGSALSYEQYF. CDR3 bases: TGTGCCAGCTCCGGGTCTGCGCTTTCCTACGAGCAGTACTTC.

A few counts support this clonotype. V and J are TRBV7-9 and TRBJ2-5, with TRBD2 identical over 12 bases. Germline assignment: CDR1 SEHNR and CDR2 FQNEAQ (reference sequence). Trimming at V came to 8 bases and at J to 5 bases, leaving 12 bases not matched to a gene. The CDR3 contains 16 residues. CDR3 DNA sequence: TGTGCCAGCTTTTCGTCGCTAGCGGGGGGGCTGGAGACCCAGTACTTC. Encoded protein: CASFSSLAGGLETQYF.

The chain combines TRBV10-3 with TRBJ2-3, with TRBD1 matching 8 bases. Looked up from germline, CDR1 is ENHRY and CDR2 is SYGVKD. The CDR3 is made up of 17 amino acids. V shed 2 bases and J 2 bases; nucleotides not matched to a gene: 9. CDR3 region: CAISEGGGQGNTDTQYF. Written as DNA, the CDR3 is TGTGCCATCAGTGAGGGAGGCGGACAGGGAAACACAGATACGCAGTATTTT.

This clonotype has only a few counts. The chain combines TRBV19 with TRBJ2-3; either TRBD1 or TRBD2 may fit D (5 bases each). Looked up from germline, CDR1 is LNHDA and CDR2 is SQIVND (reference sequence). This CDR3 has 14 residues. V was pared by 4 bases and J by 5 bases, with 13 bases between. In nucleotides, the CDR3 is TGTGCCAGTAGTAGGGGACCCCGGCGAGATACGCAGTATTTT. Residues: CASSRGPRRDTQYF.

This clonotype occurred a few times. The chain's CDR3 is CAISDPTSLRNEQFF. The CDR3 DNA reads as TGTGCCATCAGTGATCCCACCTCGCTCCGGAATGAGCAGTTCTTC. The chain joins TRBV10-3 to TRBJ2-1, with D unclear. There are 15 residues in the CDR3. In germline, CDR1 is ENHRY, CDR2 SYGVKD. Trimming left V 3 bases short and J 7 bases short, with 16 bases between.

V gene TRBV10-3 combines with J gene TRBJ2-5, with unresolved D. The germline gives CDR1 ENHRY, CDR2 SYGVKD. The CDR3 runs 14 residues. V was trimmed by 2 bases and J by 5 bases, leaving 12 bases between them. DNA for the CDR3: TGTGCCATCAGTGAGAGGCAGGTTGGGGAGACCCAGTACTTC. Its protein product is CAISERQVGETQYF.

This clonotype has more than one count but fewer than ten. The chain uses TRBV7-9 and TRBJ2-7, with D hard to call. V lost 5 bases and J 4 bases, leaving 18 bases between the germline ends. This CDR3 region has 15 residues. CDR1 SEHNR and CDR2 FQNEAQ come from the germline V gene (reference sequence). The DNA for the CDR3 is TGTGCCAGCAGCCCCTCAGCGACCGGCTCTTACGAGCAGTACTTC. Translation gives CASSPSATGSYEQYF.